This TCR beta chain was captured in a study of shared clonotypes between healthy human individuals (dated by TCRdb to 2018 to 2020). Some background on the complete study: A few men and two women, aged 18 to 49 years, made up the cohort. Per donor, three plates each were used for CD4 naive and CD4 memory, two for CD8 naive, and one for CD8 memory. To estimate repertoire size and how much clonotypes are shared between individuals, the study performed deep sequencing of blood TCR repertoires from 4 to 6 healthy adults. Libraries were prepared and TCR repertoires were sequenced by different laboratories using diverse techniques, in order to increase sequencing depth and limit assay-specific biases. Between about 0.94 and 8.9 billion PBMCs per donor were obtained by leukapheresis. The paper's findings and limits, for the study overall: Larger estimated clonotype richness was generally found for naive subsets than for memory subsets. Sampling was limited to blood, and TCR repertoires in tissue likely differ from TCR repertoires in blood. Sharing across several donors was observed for approximately 4.6% of naive CD4, under 4% of naive CD8, 2% to 2.5% of memory CD4, and around 0.42% of memory CD8 clonotypes. Incomplete sequencing was indicated by rarefaction of sorted-subset datasets, despite the large sequencing depth. The small number of donors limited the genetic and exposure-history diversity represented. Compared with non-shared clonotypes, the clonotypes found in all four sorted-subset donors had higher generation probabilities. Pairwise subsampling led to the expectation that sequencing depth would affect the degree of clonotype sharing among donors.

TCR CDR3 regions were amplified from genomic DNA by multiplex PCR using the deep immunoSEQ assay. Genomic DNA extracted from each cell subset was distributed evenly over all wells of several immunoSEQ 96-well plates, and each plate served as one replicate. For sorted subsets, 200 to 250 ng of genomic DNA, equivalent to 25,000 to 35,000 T cell genomes, went into each replicate PCR. Purified libraries were quantified with a Qubit 3.0 fluorometer, sized on a Bioanalyzer 2100, and re-quantified with the KAPA Library Quantification kit. A separate single-read 150-cycle Illumina NextSeq 550 flow cell was used to sequence each immunoSEQ 96-well plate. On the study's bioinformatics: The immunoSEQ output contained only junctional sequences without quality scores, so filtering could not match that applied to full-length reads. Sequences were annotated with PyIR, a Python wrapper for IgBLAST v1.9, and V/J genes and CDR3 were assigned using IMGT germline references. Reads were filtered out if the reads had weak V/J assignments (E-value above 1e-6), no CDR3, stop codons, out-of-frame junctions, or ambiguous translated residues. V3J clonotypes were defined by identical inferred V gene, J gene, and CDR3 amino acid sequence. Percentage overlap between repertoires was computed as shared unique clonotypes divided by the size of the smaller repertoire. RTK rarefaction, the Chao1 estimator, and Recon v2.1 estimates of unobserved clonotypes were used to assess repertoire richness. Generation probabilities for all TCRbeta clonotypes obtained by the gDNA method from several donors were computed using OLGA. Entries here come from immuneACCESS through TCRdb and include only in-frame sequences with V and J called. Some clones fail to appear in such tables; in the studies checked, an unresolved V gene covers under half of the shortfall, and the cause of the remainder is unknown. The V and J calls and the clone size are those of that table, but D and trimming were determined from the DNA. This sample has approximately 2,300,000 clones in its table, and roughly 90% of those were observed once. Together, the top ten hold 0.37% of the sample.

From its cysteine to its phenylalanine, the CDR3 spans 12 amino acids. Only CDR3 DNA remains: 36 bases, in frame from the first base. The V end loses 7 bases and the J end loses 5 bases, and a stretch of 11 bases separates them. CDR1 and CDR2, looked up from the germline V gene, are MNHNS and SASEGT. Healthy HIV-negative adults with no recently reported acute infections or vaccinations were included as donors. Only Caucasian adults living in Nashville, Tennessee, USA were represented among the donors. CD4+ T cells were enriched by magnetic negative selection; naive cells were then positively selected on CD45RA, and the negative fraction formed the memory subset. Blood was collected by leukapheresis, and PBMCs were isolated by Ficoll-Histopaque density gradient centrifugation and then cryopreserved in liquid nitrogen vapor phase. Analytical flow cytometry was used to check the purity and quantity of each magnetically sorted T cell population. Genomic DNA was isolated from each sorted fraction and quantified by UV absorbance on a Nanodrop 2000c.

Concerning this clone itself: What antigen it recognizes has not been identified. No base quality values were provided; no much bigger clone lies one nucleotide off.

The TCR comes from a man aged 18 to 30 in good health. Some clones in this sample may be carry-over from other donors' samples. Sequencing was done on a sample of naive CD4+ T cells from PBMCs. The intended sense of this specimen's cell subset or site label: CD45RA+ positively selected. The chain was built from TRBV6-1 and TRBJ2-5; the D gene remains uncertain. The DNA sequence is TGTGCCAGCATGGGGTTGTGGGAGACCCAGTACTTC. Its amino acids are CASMGLWETQYF.